Listed here is a single TCR beta chain. Some clones are missing from TCRdb's copy, which holds only in-frame ones; the method was immunoSEQ multiplex PCR. The profile covers 250,000 to 300,000 clones, with 75% to 95% appearing a single time and roughly 1.1% taken by the ten largest. This sample was taken from a study of blood T cell repertoires in COVID-19. The CDR3 totals 15 residues. V was clipped by 5 bases and J by 3 bases; unmatched bases: 0. Germline V gene data show CDR1 as KGHDR and CDR2 as SFDVKD. The source is a woman in her thirties who had recovered from COVID-19. Sequencing was carried out using PBMCs or T cells enriched from blood (not recorded which). This chain links TRBV24-1 with TRBJ2-5; 15 positions match TRBD2. The CDR3 loop is CATSGTSGREETQYF. CDR3 DNA: TGTGCCACCAGTGGGACTAGCGGGAGGGAAGAGACCCAGTACTTC.